This T cell receptor beta chain was observed in a study of PD-1 blockade in classical Hodgkin lymphoma. Every single patient, without exception, relapsed after autologous stem cell transplantation, and brentuximab vedotin exposure varied. The protocol was immunoSEQ multiplex PCR, while the TCRdb copy is restricted to in-frame clones and leaves out a portion. This sample carries fewer than 90,000 clones, 93% of them seen once, and the ten largest clones take 6.5% to 8%. Trimming left V 0 bases short and J 0 bases short, with 6 bases between. The CDR3 is made up of 14 amino acids. CDR1 and CDR2 (germline): LNHNV, YYDKDF (reference sequence).

The sample here was peripheral blood mononuclear cells (PBMCs), taken at baseline. The rearrangement uses TRBV15 and TRBJ2-7; D is unclear. The receptor's source is a human donor with classical Hodgkin lymphoma. CDR3 in amino acids: CATSRDQSSYEQYF. The CDR3 DNA is TGTGCCACCAGCAGAGATCAGAGCTCCTACGAGCAGTACTTC.